This T cell receptor (beta chain) originates from a study of blood T cell repertoires in COVID-19. Study-level background: Donors in the United States, Italy and Spain gave samples during acute or convalescent COVID-19. T cells, B-cell-depleted T cells, or PBMCs supplied cDNA or gDNA.

The protocol was immunoSEQ multiplex PCR, while the TCRdb copy is restricted to in-frame clones and leaves out a portion. The sample lists 250,000 or so clones; around 86% were seen once. This CDR3 has 15 amino acids. Per germline, CDR1 LNHNV and CDR2 YYDKDF (reference sequence). Germline trimming cut 5 bases from V and 6 bases from J; bases unmatched to any gene: 9. This sequence originates from a man aged 25-45 years who had recovered from COVID-19. Sequencing used peripheral blood. The V and J genes are TRBV15 and TRBJ2-2; TRBD2 aligns across 7 bases. CDR3 DNA: TGTGCCACCAGCGAGGGAGGGGCCCGGCCCGGGGAGCTGTTTTTT. Translation gives CATSEGGARPGELFF.